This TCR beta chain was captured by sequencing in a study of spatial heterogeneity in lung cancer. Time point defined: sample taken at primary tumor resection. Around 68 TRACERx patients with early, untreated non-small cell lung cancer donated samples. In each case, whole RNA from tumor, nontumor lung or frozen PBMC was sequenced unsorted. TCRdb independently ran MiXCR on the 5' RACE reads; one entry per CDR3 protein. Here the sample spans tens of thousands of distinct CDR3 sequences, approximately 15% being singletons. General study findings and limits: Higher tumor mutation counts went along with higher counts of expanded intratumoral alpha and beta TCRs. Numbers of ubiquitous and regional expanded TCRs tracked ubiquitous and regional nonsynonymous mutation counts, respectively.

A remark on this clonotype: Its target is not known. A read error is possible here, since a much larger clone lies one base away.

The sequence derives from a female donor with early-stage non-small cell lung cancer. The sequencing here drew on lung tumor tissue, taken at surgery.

The CDR3 reads CSVEMAVTDTQYF. Here the CDR3 DNA reads TGCAGCGTTGAAATGGCGGTCACAGATACGCAGTATTTT. The chain recombines TRBV29-1 with TRBJ2-3; unclear D gene. With 2 bases removed from V and 2 bases from J, the gap between germline ends came to 8 bases. Germline V gene lookup returns CDR1 SQVTM and CDR2 ANQGSEA. The CDR3 spans 13 residues.